The clone carrying this TCR beta chain has more than one count but fewer than ten. Its antigen is as yet unknown. The junction does not match germline at one end; this may be a read error. This sample is drawn from a study of blood T cells in healthy people across ages. Study-wide results and limits: Naive T cell percentage showed a strong correlation with TCR beta diversity.

Per sample, no less than 6 micrograms of total RNA were extracted. The CDR3 contains 14 residues. The germline V gene has CDR1 MNHNY and CDR2 SVGAGI (reference sequence). Combining a sample-barcoded 5' primer with a J-beta primer mix, a second PCR ran for roughly 6 to 12 cycles. Template switching added a 12-random-nucleotide identifier to every cDNA molecule. TCRdb recomputed calls from the 5' RACE reads with MiXCR, one row per CDR3 protein. The table records some 1,000,000 distinct CDR3 sequences, under 30% of them present only once. These data were also reused for a study on T cells of mothers and their children. That paper adds: The authors added sample barcodes and 2-4 random nucleotides using the M1S primer of the second PCR.

The sequenced material came from blood. The TCR comes from a girl aged 2 to 10 in good health. V gene TRBV6-6 combines with J gene TRBJ1-4; D unresolved. The CDR3 coding sequence is TGTGCCAGCGGTTACTACGGACCTAATGAAAAACTGTTTTTT. It is translated as CASGYYGPNEKLFF.